These 13 T cell receptor beta chains came from one sample sequenced in a study of blood T cell repertoires in COVID-19. Here immunoSEQ multiplex PCR was the method, and the copy in TCRdb shows in-frame clones only, minus some. The repertoire holds approximately 240,000 clones, with approximately 90% as singletons. The sample taken for sequencing was peripheral blood. The source is a woman aged 40 to 50 who had recovered from COVID-19.

In this sample, this clone turned up once. The chain links TRBV30 to TRBJ2-1; tentative D call: TRBD1 (6 bases). The CDR3 sequence is 12 residues long. Between the trimmed V and J ends, which lost 2 bases and 7 bases, there was a span of 9 bases. The germline CDR1 and CDR2 sequences are GTSNPN and SVGIG (reference sequence). The CDR3 here is CAWSPQGNEQFF. DNA of the CDR3: TGTGCCTGGAGTCCACAGGGAAATGAGCAGTTCTTC.

V is TRBV11-1 and J is TRBJ2-7, with 9 bases identical to TRBD1. CDR1 is SGHAT and CDR2 is FQDESV in the germline V gene (reference sequence). With V trimmed by 3 bases and J by 1 base, 7 bases remained unmatched. This CDR3 comprises 16 residues. The CDR3 loop reads CASSFQQGAFSYEQYF. In DNA form, the CDR3 reads TGTGCCAGCAGCTTTCAACAGGGGGCCTTTTCCTACGAGCAGTACTTC.

The chain recombines TRBV30 with TRBJ2-2, with a weak D call TRBD2 (5 bases). Trimming left V 2 bases short and J 1 base short, with 8 bases between. CDR3 size: 14 residues. Germline V CDR1 and CDR2: GTSNPN, SVGIG (reference sequence). Written as DNA, the CDR3 is TGTGCCTGGAGTCACGGACTGAACACCGGGGAGCTGTTTTTT. Its protein product is CAWSHGLNTGELFF.

This rearrangement joins TRBV19 to TRBJ2-7; 14 nucleotides agree with TRBD2. The CDR3 contains 17 residues. CDR1 LNHDA and CDR2 SQIVND come from the germline V gene (reference sequence). Germline trimming cut 4 bases from V and 2 bases from J; bases unmatched to any gene: 7. The CDR3 DNA reads TGTGCCAGTAGTACCCGGACTAGCGGGAGGCCCCCCTACGAGCAGTACTTC. Protein: CASSTRTSGRPPYEQYF. Full variable domain (outside the CDR3, taken from reference TRBV19 and TRBJ2-7): DGGITQSPKYLFRKEGQNVTLSCEQNLNHDAMYWYRQDPGQGLRLIYYSQIVNDFQKGDIAEGYSVSREKKESFPLTVTSAQKNPTAFYLCASSTRTSGRPPYEQYFGPGTRLTVT.

This chain connects TRBV11-2 to TRBJ1-2; no firm D call. Germline V gene lookup returns CDR1 SGHAT and CDR2 FQNNGV. The V gene lost 5 bases and the J gene lost 6 bases, with 19 bases spanning the gap. The CDR3 extends over 15 amino acids. The CDR3 bases are TGTGCCAGCAGCCTAAGACACTTCTCCAAGGATGGCTACACCTTC. This encodes CASSLRHFSKDGYTF.

This clone is a singleton in its sample. The rearrangement links TRBV24-1 to TRBJ1-5; TRBD1 aligns across 7 bases. Germline V gene lookup returns CDR1 KGHDR and CDR2 SFDVKD. CDR3 length: 16 residues. Trimming removed 2 bases from V and 7 bases from J; junction bases left unmatched: 10. CDR3 residues: CATSDSRQGRGQPQHF. The CDR3 bases are TGTGCCACCAGTGATTCTCGACAGGGAAGAGGGCAGCCCCAGCATTTT.

This clone has just a few counts. The chain carries TRBV7-3 and TRBJ2-3; the match to TRBD2 covers 13 bases. Germline loops: CDR1 SGHTA, CDR2 FQGTGA. V trimming: 2 bases; J trimming: 3 bases; junction bases outside the gene matches: 8. The CDR3 is 18 residues long. DNA of the CDR3: TGTGCCAGCAGCTTAGGAACTAGCGGGAGGGTTGGGACAGATACGCAGTATTTT. It codes for CASSLGTSGRVGTDTQYF.

A single count supports this clone. The V call is TRBV24-1, the J call TRBJ2-5, with 9 bases identical to TRBD1. V lost 9 bases and J lost 2; bases outside the gene matches: 15. The CDR3 has 17 amino acids. Germline assignment: CDR1 KGHDR and CDR2 SFDVKD. CDR3 nucleotides: TGTGCCACCGCCACGACGTCCGGGACAGGGCTACAAGAGACCCAGTACTTC. The encoded protein is CATATTSGTGLQETQYF.

This chain uses TRBV11-1 with TRBJ2-1, with 11 bases lining up with TRBD2. Germline CDR1 SGHAT, CDR2 FQDESV (reference sequence). The CDR3 totals 17 residues. Germline trimming cut 0 bases from V and 8 bases from J; bases unmatched to any gene: 9. The CDR3 bases are TGTGCCAGCAGCTTAGCGACCCTAGCGGGAGGATACGATGAGCAGTTCTTC. This sequence encodes CASSLATLAGGYDEQFF.

This rearrangement joins TRBV29-1 to TRBJ2-5, with 7 bases aligning to TRBD1. V lost 3 bases, J lost 5 bases, and 21 bases stayed unmatched. The CDR3 totals 18 residues. Germline-derived CDR1 and CDR2 are SQVTM and ANQGSEA. The CDR3 region is CSVEWVTHRGSQAETQYF. Here the CDR3 DNA reads TGCAGCGTTGAGTGGGTGACTCACAGGGGCAGTCAGGCGGAGACCCAGTACTTC.

The CDR3 sequence: CASSSLEGGYSREKLFF. The CDR3 coding sequence is TGTGCCAGCAGTTCCCTGGAAGGCGGGTACAGCCGAGAAAAACTGTTTTTT. This chain joins TRBV6-2 or TRBV6-3 and TRBJ1-4; D is uncertain. The V end lost 4 bases, the J end lost 8 bases, and 23 bases lay between the germline ends. This CDR3 comprises 17 residues. Germline V gene lookup returns CDR1 MNHEY and CDR2 SVGEGT.

This chain links TRBV28 with TRBJ1-4; a weak D match, TRBD1 (5 bases). The CDR3 loop spans 15 amino acids. The V end was cut by 5 bases, the J end by 8 bases, with 18 bases between. In germline, CDR1 is MDHEN, CDR2 SYDVKM. Written as DNA, the CDR3 is TGTGCCAGCAGTATCCTAGGTAGGGGAGGAGAAAAACTGTTTTTT. Its translation: CASSILGRGGEKLFF.

CDR3 nucleotides: TGCAGCGTGGATACGGACTCGAACACTGAAGCTTTCTTT. Protein: CSVDTDSNTEAFF. The chain combines TRBV29-1 with TRBJ1-1; D gene ambiguous. The CDR3 is 13 amino acids. Per the germline V gene, CDR1 is SQVTM and CDR2 is ANQGSEA. The V gene lost 6 bases and the J gene lost 1 base, with 12 bases spanning the gap.